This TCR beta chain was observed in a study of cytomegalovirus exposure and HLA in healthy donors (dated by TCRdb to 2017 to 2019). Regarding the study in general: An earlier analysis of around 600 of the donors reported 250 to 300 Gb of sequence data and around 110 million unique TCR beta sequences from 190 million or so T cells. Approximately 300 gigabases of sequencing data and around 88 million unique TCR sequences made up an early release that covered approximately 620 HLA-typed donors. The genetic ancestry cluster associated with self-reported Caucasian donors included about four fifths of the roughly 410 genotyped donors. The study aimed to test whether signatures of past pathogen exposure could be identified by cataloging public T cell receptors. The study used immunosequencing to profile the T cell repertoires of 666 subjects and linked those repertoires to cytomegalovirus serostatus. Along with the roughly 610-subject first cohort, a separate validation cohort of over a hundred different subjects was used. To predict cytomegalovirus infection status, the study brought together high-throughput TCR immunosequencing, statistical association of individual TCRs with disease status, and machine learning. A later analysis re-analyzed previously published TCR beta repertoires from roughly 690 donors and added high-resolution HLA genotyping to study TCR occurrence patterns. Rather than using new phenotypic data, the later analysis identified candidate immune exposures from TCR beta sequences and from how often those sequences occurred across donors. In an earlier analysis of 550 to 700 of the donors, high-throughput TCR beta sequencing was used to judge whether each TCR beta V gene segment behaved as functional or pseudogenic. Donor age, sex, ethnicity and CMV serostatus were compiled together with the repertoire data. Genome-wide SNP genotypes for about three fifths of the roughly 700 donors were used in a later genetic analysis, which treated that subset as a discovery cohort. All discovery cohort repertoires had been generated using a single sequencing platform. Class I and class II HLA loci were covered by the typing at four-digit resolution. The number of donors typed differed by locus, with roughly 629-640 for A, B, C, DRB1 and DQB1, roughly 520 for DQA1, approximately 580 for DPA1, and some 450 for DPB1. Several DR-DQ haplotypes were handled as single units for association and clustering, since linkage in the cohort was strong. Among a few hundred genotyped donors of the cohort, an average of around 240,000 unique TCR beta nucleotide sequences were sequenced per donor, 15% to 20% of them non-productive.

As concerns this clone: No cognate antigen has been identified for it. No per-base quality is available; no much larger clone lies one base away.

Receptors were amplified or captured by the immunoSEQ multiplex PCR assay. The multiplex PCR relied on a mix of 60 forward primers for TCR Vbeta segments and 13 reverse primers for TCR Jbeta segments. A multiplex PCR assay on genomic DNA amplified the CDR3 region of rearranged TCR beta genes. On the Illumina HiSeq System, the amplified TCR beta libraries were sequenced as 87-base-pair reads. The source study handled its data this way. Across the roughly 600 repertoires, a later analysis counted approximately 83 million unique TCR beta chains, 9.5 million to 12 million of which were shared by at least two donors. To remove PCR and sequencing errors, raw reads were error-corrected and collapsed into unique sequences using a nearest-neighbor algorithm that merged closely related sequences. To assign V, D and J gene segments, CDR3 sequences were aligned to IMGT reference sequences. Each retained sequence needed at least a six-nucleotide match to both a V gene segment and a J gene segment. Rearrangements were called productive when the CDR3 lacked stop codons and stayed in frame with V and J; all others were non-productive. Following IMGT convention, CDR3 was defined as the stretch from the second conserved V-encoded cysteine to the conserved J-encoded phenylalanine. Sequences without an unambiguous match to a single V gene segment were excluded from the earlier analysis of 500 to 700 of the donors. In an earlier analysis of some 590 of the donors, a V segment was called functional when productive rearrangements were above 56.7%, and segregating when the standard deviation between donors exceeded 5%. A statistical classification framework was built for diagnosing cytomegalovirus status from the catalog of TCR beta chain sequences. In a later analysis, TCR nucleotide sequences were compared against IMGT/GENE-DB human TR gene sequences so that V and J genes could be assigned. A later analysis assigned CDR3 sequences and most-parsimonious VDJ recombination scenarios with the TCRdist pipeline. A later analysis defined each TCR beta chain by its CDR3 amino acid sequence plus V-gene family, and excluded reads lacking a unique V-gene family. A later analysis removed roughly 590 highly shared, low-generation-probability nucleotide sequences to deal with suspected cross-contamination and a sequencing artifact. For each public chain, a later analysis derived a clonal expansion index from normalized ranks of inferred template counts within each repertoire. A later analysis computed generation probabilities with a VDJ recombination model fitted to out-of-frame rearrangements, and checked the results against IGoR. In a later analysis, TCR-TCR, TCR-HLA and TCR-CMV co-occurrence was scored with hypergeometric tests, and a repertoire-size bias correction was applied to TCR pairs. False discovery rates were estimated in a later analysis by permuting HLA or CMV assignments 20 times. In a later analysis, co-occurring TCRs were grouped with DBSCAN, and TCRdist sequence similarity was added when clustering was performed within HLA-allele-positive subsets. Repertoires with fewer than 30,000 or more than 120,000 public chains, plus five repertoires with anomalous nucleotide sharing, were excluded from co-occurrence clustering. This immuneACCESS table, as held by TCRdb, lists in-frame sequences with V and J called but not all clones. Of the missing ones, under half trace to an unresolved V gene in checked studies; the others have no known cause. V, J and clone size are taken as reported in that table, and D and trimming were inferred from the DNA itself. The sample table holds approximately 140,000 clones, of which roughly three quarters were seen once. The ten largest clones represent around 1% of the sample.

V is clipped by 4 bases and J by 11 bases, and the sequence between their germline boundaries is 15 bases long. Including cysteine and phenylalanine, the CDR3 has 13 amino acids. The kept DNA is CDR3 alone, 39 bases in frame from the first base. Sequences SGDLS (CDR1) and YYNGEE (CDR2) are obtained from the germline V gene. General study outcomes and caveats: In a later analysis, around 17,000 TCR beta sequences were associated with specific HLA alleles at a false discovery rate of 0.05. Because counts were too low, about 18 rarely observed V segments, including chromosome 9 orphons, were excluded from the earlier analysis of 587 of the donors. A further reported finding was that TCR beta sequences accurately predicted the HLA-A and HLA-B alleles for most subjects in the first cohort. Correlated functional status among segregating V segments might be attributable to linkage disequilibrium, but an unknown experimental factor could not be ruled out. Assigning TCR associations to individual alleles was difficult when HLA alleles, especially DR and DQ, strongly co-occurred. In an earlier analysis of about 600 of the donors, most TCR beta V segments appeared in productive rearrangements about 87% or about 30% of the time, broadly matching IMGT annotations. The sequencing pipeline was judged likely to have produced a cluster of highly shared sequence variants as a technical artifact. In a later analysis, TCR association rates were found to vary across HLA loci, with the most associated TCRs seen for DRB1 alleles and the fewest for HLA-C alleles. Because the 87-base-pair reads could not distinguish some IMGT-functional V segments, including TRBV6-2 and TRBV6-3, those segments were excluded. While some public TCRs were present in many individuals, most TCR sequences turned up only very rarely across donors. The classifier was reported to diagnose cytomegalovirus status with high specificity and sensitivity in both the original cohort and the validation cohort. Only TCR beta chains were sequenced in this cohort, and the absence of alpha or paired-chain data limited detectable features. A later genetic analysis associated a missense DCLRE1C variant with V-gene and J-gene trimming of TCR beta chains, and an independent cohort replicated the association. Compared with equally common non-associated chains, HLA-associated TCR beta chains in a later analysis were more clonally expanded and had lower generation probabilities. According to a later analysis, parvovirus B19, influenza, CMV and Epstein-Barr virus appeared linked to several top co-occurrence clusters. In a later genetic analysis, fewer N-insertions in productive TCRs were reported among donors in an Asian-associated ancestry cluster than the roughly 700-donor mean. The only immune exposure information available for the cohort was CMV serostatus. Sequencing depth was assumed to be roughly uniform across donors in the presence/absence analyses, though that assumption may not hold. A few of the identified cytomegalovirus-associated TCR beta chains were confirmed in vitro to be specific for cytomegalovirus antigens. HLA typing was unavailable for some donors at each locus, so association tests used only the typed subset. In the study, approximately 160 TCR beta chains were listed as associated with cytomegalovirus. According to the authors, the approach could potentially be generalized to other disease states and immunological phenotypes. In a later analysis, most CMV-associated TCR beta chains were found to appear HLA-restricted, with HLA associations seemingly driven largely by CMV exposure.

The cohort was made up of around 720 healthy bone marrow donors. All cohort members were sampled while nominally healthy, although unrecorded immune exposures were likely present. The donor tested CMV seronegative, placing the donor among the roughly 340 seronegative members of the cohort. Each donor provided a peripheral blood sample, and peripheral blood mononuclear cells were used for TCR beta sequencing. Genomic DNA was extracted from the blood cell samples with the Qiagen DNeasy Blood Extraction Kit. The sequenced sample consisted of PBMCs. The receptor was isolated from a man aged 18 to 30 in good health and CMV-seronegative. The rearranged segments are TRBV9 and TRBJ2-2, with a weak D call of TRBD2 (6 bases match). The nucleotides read TGTGCCAGCAGCACCTCCGGGGGACTTGAGCTGTTTTTT. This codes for CASSTSGGLELFF. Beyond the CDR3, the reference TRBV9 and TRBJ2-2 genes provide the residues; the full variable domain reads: DSGVTQTPKHLITATGQRVTLRCSPRSGDLSVYWYQQSLDQGLQFLIQYYNGEERAKGNILERFSAQQFPDLHSELNLSSLELGDSALYFCASSTSGGLELFFGEGSRLTVL.